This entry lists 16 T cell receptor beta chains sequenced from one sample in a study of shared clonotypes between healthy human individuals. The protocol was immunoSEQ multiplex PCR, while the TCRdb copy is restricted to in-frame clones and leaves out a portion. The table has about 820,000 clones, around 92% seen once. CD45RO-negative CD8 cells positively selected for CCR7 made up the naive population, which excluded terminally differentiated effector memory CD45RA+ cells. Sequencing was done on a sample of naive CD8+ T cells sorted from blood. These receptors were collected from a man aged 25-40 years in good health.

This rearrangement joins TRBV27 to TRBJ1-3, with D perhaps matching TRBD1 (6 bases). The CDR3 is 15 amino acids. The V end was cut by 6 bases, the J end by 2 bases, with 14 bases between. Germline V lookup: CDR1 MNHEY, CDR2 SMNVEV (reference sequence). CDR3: CASSLGRGPGNTIYF. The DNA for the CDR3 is TGTGCCAGCAGCCTTGGCAGGGGACCTGGAAACACCATATATTTT.

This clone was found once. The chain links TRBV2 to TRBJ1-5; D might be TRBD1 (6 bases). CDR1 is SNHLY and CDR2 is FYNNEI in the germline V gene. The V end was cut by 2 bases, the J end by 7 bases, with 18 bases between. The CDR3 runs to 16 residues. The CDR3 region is CASSEWGQDGNQPQHF. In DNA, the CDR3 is TGTGCCAGCAGTGAATGGGGGCAGGACGGGAACCAGCCCCAGCATTTT.

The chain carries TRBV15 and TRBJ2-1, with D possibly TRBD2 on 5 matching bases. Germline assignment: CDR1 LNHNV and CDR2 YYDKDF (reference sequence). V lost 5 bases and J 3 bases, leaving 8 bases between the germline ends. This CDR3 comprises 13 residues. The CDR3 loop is CATSGSFYNEQFF. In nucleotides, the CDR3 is TGTGCCACCAGCGGGAGCTTCTACAATGAGCAGTTCTTC.

The CDR3 DNA sequence: TGTGCCAGCAGCTTGGAGTTTAGCGGGAGTACAGATACGCAGTATTTT. Translating it yields CASSLEFSGSTDTQYF. The chain is built from TRBV11-2 and TRBJ2-3; 9 nucleotides line up with TRBD2. The CDR3 spans 16 residues. J lost 3 bases, V lost 3 bases, and 7 bases had no gene match. In germline, CDR1 is SGHAT, CDR2 FQNNGV.

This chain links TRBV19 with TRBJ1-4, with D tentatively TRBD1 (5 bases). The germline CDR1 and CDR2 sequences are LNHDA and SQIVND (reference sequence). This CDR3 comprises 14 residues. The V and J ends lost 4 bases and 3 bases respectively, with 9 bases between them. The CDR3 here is CASSTRAANEKLFF. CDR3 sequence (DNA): TGTGCCAGTAGTACCAGGGCGGCTAATGAAAAACTGTTTTTT.

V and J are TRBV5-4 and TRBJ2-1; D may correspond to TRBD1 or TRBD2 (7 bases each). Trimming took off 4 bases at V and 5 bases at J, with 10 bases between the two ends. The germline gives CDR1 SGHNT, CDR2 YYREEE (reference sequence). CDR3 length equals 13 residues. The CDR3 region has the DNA TGTGCCAGCAGCGGGAGGGGGCACAATGAGCAGTTCTTC. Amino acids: CASSGRGHNEQFF.

The CDR3 DNA reads TGTGCCAGCAGCGTAGGCCCCGGGTGGAAGCGCGGCTACGAGCAGTACTTC. Protein sequence: CASSVGPGWKRGYEQYF. The chain carries TRBV9 and TRBJ2-7; D remains unclear. Germline V gives CDR1 SGDLS, CDR2 YYNGEE. Trimming shortened V by 0 bases and J by 3 bases, and 19 bases separated the two germline ends. The CDR3 covers 17 residues.

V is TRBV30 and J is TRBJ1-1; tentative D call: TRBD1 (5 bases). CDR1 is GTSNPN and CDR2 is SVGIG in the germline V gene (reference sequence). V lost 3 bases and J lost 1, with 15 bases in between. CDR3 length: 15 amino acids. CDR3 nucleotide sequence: TGTGCCTGGAGGATTGGGGGATACCCGAACACTGAAGCTTTCTTT. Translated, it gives CAWRIGGYPNTEAFF. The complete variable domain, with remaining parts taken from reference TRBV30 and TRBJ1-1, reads SQTIHQWPATLVQPVGSPLSLECTVEGTSNPNLYWYRQAAGRGLQLLFYSVGIGQISSEVPQNLSASRPQDRQFILSSKKLLLSDSGFYLCAWRIGGYPNTEAFFGQGTRLTVV.

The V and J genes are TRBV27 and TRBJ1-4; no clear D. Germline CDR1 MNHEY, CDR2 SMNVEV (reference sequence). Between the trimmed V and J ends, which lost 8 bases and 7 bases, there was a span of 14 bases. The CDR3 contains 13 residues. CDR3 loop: CASRPSPVEKLFF. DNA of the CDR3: TGTGCCAGCCGTCCTAGTCCAGTTGAAAAACTGTTTTTT.

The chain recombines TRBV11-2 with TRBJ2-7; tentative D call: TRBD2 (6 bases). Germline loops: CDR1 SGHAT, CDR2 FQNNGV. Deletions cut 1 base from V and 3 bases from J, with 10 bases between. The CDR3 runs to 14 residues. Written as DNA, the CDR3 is TGTGCCAGCAGCTTAGTTCAAGCGGGCTACGAGCAGTACTTC. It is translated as CASSLVQAGYEQYF.

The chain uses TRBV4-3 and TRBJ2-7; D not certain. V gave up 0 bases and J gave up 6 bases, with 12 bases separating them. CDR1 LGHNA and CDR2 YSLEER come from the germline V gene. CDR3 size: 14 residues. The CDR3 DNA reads TGCGCCAGCAGCCAAGATGGAAGGGTAGGCGAGCAGTACTTC. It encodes CASSQDGRVGEQYF.

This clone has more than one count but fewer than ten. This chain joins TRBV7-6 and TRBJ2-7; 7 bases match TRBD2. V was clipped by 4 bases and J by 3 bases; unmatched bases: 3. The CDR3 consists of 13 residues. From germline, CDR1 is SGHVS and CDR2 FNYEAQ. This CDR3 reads CASSWGDYYEQYF. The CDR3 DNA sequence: TGTGCCAGCAGCTGGGGGGACTACTACGAGCAGTACTTC.

Written as DNA, the CDR3 is TGTGCCAGCAGCTTAGGCTCGGGATCCGGGTCGTGGGAGCAGTACTTC. The encoded protein is CASSLGSGSGSWEQYF. The V call is TRBV7-9, the J call TRBJ2-7, with D possibly TRBD2 on 5 matching bases. There are 16 residues in the CDR3. V shed 1 base and J shed 7 bases, with 20 bases lying between them. The germline V gene encodes CDR1 SEHNR and CDR2 FQNEAQ (reference sequence).

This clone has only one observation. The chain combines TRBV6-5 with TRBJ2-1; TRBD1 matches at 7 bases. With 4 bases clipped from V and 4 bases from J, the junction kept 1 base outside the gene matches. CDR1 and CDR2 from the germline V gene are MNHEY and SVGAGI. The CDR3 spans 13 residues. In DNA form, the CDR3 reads TGTGCCAGCAGTTGGGGACAGTACAATGAGCAGTTCTTC. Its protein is CASSWGQYNEQFF.

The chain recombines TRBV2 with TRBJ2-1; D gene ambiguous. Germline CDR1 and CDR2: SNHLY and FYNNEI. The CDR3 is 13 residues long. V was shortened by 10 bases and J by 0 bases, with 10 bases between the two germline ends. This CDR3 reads CAIPTGSYNEQFF. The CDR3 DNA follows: TGTGCCATACCGACGGGCTCCTACAATGAGCAGTTCTTC. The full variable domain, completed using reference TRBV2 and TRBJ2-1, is EPEVTQTPSHQVTQMGQEVILRCVPISNHLYFYWYRQILGQKVEFLVSFYNNEISEKSEIFDDQFSVERPDGSNFTLKIRSTKLEDSAMYFCAIPTGSYNEQFFGPGTRLTVL.

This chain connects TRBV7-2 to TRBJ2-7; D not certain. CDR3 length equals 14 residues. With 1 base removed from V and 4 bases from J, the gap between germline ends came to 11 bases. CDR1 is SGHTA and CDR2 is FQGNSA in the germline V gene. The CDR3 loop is CASSLDGSLYEQYF. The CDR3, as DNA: TGTGCCAGCAGCTTAGATGGTAGCTTATACGAGCAGTACTTC. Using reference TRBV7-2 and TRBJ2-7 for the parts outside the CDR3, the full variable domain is GAGVSQSPSNKVTEKGKDVELRCDPISGHTALYWYRQSLGQGLEFLIYFQGNSAPDKSGLPSDRFSAERTGGSVSTLTIQRTQQEDSAVYLCASSLDGSLYEQYFGPGTRLTVT.